Listed here are 29 T cell receptor beta chains from one sample, sequenced in a study of CD8+CD57+ T cells in acquired aplastic anemia. Genomic DNA, serving as template, underwent TCR beta VDJ and CDR3 profiling. TCRdb independently ran MiXCR on the reads; one entry per CDR3 protein. Seen here are roughly 160,000 distinct CDR3 sequences, more than 45% observed once, and the top ten hold approximately 3%. Patients included in sequencing had previously demonstrated CD8+CD57+ cell expansion by flow cytometry. Source material: sorted CD4+, CD8+, or CD8+CD57+ T cells (not recorded which) from PBMCs. The source of these receptors is a human donor with aplastic anemia.

This clonotype was found many times. The J gene is TRBJ2-1, the V gene TRBV19, with D uncertain. The CDR3 loop spans 13 amino acids. Germline V gene data show CDR1 as LNHDA and CDR2 as SQIVND (reference sequence). With 9 bases removed from V and 0 bases from J, the gap between germline ends came to 9 bases. The chain's CDR3 is CASRKSSYNEQFF. The DNA of the CDR3 is TGTGCCAGCCGAAAGAGCTCCTACAATGAGCAGTTCTTC.

This clonotype was observed at least ten times. This chain uses TRBV10-3 with TRBJ2-7, with no clear D. V dropped 2 bases and J dropped 2 bases, with 7 bases sitting between them. The germline V gene encodes CDR1 ENHRY and CDR2 SYGVKD. CDR3 length: 13 amino acids. CDR3 coding DNA: TGTGCCATCAGTGAGGGGGATACCTACGAGCAGTACTTC. It is translated as CAISEGDTYEQYF.

The chain couples TRBV5-4 to TRBJ2-7; 8 nucleotides align to TRBD2. Trimming took 0 bases from V and 5 from J; bases not matched to a gene: 16. Germline lookup yields CDR1 SGHNT and CDR2 YYREEE (reference sequence). The CDR3 is 18 amino acids. The CDR3 region has the DNA TGTGCCAGCAGCTTGGCGGGGGGGCGCTCAGCGGGAGAGGACGAGCAGTACTTC. Protein product: CASSLAGGRSAGEDEQYF.

To note about this clonotype: This clone may be a read error of a much larger clone one base away. The gene calls are TRBV12-3 or TRBV12-4 and TRBJ1-3; D gene uncertain. The CDR3 runs to 16 residues. The CDR3 DNA sequence: TGTGCCAGCAGTTTTAAAGGGCCTCACTCTGGAAACGCCATATATTTT. It encodes CASSFKGPHSGNAIYF.

The V gene is TRBV5-5, the J gene TRBJ1-6; D gene uncertain. Germline CDR1 SGHKS, CDR2 YYEKEE (reference sequence). Trimming removed 4 bases at V and 8 bases at J, with 10 bases between. The CDR3 spans 13 residues. CDR3 in amino acids: CASSLDGYSPLHF. The CDR3 nucleotides are TGTGCCAGCAGCCTCGACGGCTATTCACCCCTCCACTTT.

This clonotype has more than one count but fewer than ten. The V call is TRBV27, the J call TRBJ2-6; 7 bases agree with TRBD1. This CDR3 contains 15 residues. Per germline, CDR1 MNHEY and CDR2 SMNVEV (reference sequence). V lost 6 bases and J lost 4; bases outside the gene matches: 6. For the CDR3, the DNA is TGTGCCAGCAGCATACAGGGACAGGGGGCCAACGTCCTGACTTTC. Amino acid sequence: CASSIQGQGANVLTF.

CDR3 sequence: CASSQDEGAAGANVLTF. DNA of the CDR3: TGTGCCAGCAGCCAAGATGAGGGGGCCGCTGGGGCCAACGTCCTGACTTTC. The chain combines TRBV4-2 with TRBJ2-6; 7 positions agree with TRBD1. The CDR3 consists of 17 residues. V lost 0 bases and J lost 2; bases outside the gene matches: 4. Germline V gene sequence: CDR1 LGHNA, CDR2 YNFKEQ.

This clonotype was recorded a few times. The chain recombines TRBV6-5 with TRBJ2-3; D possibly matches TRBD1 or TRBD2 (6 bases each). The CDR3 is 14 residues long. Trimming took off 10 bases at V and 10 bases at J, with 24 bases between the two ends. Germline V gene data show CDR1 as MNHEY and CDR2 as SVGAGI. The CDR3 bases are TGTGCCACCCGGCGGGACATTCCGTCCTCTCCGCAGTATTTT. Residues: CATRRDIPSSPQYF.

This clonotype has at least ten counts. This chain connects TRBV7-2 to TRBJ2-3; possibly TRBD1 or TRBD2 for D (5 bases each). V was cut by 5 bases and J by 1 base, with 13 bases left in between. The germline V gene encodes CDR1 SGHTA and CDR2 FQGNSA. The CDR3 sequence is 15 residues long. The CDR3, as DNA: TGTGCCAGCAGCATCCGGGACCCACGCACAGATACGCAGTATTTT. This gives the protein CASSIRDPRTDTQYF.

This clonotype was recorded a few times. This rearrangement joins TRBV10-3 to TRBJ2-5; D perhaps matches TRBD2 (6 bases). Trimming took off 0 bases at V and 7 bases at J, with 12 bases between the two ends. CDR3 length: 14 amino acids. Germline CDR1 and CDR2: ENHRY and SYGVKD. CDR3 nucleotides: TGTGCCATCAGTGAGTCCCGTAGCGGCGGGACCCAGTACTTC. Protein sequence: CAISESRSGGTQYF.

In the case of this clonotype: Compared with germline, one end of the junction differs, possibly owing to a read error. CDR3 sequence reads: CVSSRLAGTSSYEQYF. The CDR3 DNA follows: TGTGTCAGCAGCCGTCTAGCGGGTACGAGCTCCTACGAGCAGTACTTC. The chain employs TRBV11-1 and TRBJ2-7; TRBD2 agrees at 8 bases. The CDR3 runs to 16 residues. From germline, CDR1 is SGHAT and CDR2 FQDESV (reference sequence).

In the case of this clonotype: Given a much more abundant clone one base away, this may be a read error. The CDR3 end shows no conserved phenylalanine or tryptophan, and so a read error is likely. This chain uses TRBV12-5 with TRBJ1-3; tentatively, D is TRBD1 (5 bases). Germline values: CDR1 LGHNT, CDR2 FRNRAP. Trimming stripped 7 bases from V and 0 bases from J, with 10 bases between. This CDR3 contains 14 residues. This CDR3 is CASAQGSSGNTIYL. The CDR3 region has the DNA TGTGCTAGTGCCCAGGGATCCTCTGGAAACACCATATATCTT.

The J gene is TRBJ1-5, the V gene TRBV19; TRBD1 agrees at 7 bases. From germline, CDR1 is LNHDA and CDR2 SQIVND (reference sequence). V dropped 7 bases and J dropped 3; count of bases not matched to a gene: 9. The CDR3 has 15 residues. The DNA for the CDR3 is TGTGCCAGTAAAGTGGGACAGAGAGACAATCAGCCCCAGCATTTT. This codes for CASKVGQRDNQPQHF.

This clonotype has a single count. The junction shows a germline mismatch at one end, possibly a read error. CDR3 amino acids: CASITGLGAF. The CDR3 DNA is TGTGCCAGCATCACAGGGCTTGGGGCCTTT. This sequence joins TRBV6-5 and TRBJ1-2; D is possibly TRBD1 (6 bases). CDR1 and CDR2 from the germline V gene are MNHEY and SVGAGI. The CDR3 is made up of 10 amino acids.

The chain couples TRBV20-1 to TRBJ2-3; TRBD2 might be the D (7 bases). The CDR3 totals 15 residues. Germline V lookup: CDR1 DFQATT, CDR2 SNEGSKA (reference sequence). V lost 6 bases and J 5 bases, leaving 21 bases between the germline ends. The CDR3 DNA reads TGCAGTGCCCCCAACCGAGGGGGGGCGTTAGATACGCAGTATTTT. Translated: CSAPNRGGALDTQYF.

Here the CDR3 DNA reads TGTGCCATCAGTGACATAGGGACCCAGTACTTC. Protein: CAISDIGTQYF. The V gene is TRBV10-3, the J gene TRBJ2-5; D gene uncertain. The V gene's germline CDR1 is ENHRY and CDR2 SYGVKD. This CDR3 has 11 residues. V was trimmed by 3 bases and J by 7 bases, leaving 6 bases between them.

This clonotype came up many times. The chain recombines TRBV20-1 with TRBJ1-5; the D gene is possibly TRBD1 (6 bases). Trimming cost V 0 bases and J 1 base, with 10 bases left between them. CDR1 and CDR2 (germline): DFQATT, SNEGSKA (reference sequence). This CDR3 contains 15 residues. Here the CDR3 reads CSARDNQGSNQPQHF. The CDR3, as DNA: TGCAGTGCTAGAGATAACCAGGGGAGCAATCAGCCCCAGCATTTT.

The V and J genes are TRBV24-1 and TRBJ2-1; D uncertain. Trimming pared 3 bases from V and 9 bases from J, leaving 20 bases between. The CDR3 spans 16 residues. CDR1 and CDR2 from the germline V gene are KGHDR and SFDVKD. CDR3 in amino acids: CATSDTVPSYISEQFF. The CDR3 DNA sequence: TGTGCCACCAGTGATACGGTACCATCGTACATCAGTGAGCAGTTCTTC.

This clonotype was seen a handful of times. Possible read error: a much larger clone is one base away. The chain recombines TRBV20-1 with TRBJ1-5; D is undetermined. Germline assignment: CDR1 DFQATT and CDR2 SNEGSKA (reference sequence). This CDR3 region has 15 residues. V lost 0 bases to trimming and J lost 2 bases, with 11 bases between them. This CDR3 reads CSARDQLFGNQPQHF. The CDR3 DNA is TGCAGTGCTAGAGATCAGTTATTCGGCAATCAGCCCCAGCATTTT.

This clonotype was observed at least ten times. This chain's CDR3 is CASRAESSYNEQFF. CDR3 bases: TGTGCCAGCCGTGCCGAAAGCTCCTACAATGAGCAGTTCTTC. The chain carries TRBV7-2 and TRBJ2-1, with D uncertain. The CDR3 length is 14 residues. The V and J ends lost 8 bases and 0 bases respectively, with 11 bases between them. Germline V gene lookup returns CDR1 SGHTA and CDR2 FQGNSA.

The gene calls are TRBV6-1 and TRBJ2-7, with 9 nucleotides matching TRBD1. CDR1 is MNHNS, CDR2 SASEGT, per germline. The CDR3 has 16 residues. V shed 5 bases and J 4 bases; nucleotides not matched to a gene: 12. The CDR3 DNA follows: TGTGCCAGCAGTCCCCCATCGGGACAGGGTAGTTACGAGCAGTACTTC. This translates into CASSPPSGQGSYEQYF.

The V gene is TRBV10-1, the J gene TRBJ2-7; D gene unclear. V dropped 4 bases and J dropped 0 bases, with 10 bases sitting between them. In germline, CDR1 is WNHNN, CDR2 SYGVQD (reference sequence). This CDR3 spans 14 amino acids. The CDR3 DNA follows: TGCGCCAGCAGTGTTTGTGACACCTCCTACGAGCAGTACTTC. Its protein product is CASSVCDTSYEQYF.

This clonotype was seen a handful of times. The CDR3, as DNA: TGTGCCAGCAGGGGACTAGCAGATTATACGCAGTATTTT. This translates into CASRGLADYTQYF. V is TRBV2 and J is TRBJ2-3; 9 nucleotides align to TRBD2. The CDR3 is made up of 13 amino acids. Germline trimming cut 6 bases from V and 7 bases from J; bases unmatched to any gene: 5. CDR1 and CDR2 from the germline V gene are SNHLY and FYNNEI.

This clonotype was counted ten times or more. The CDR3 sequence is CASSPQGAKGQPQHF. CDR3 DNA sequence: TGTGCCAGCAGCCCGCAGGGGGCAAAGGGTCAGCCCCAGCATTTT. This chain joins TRBV7-8 and TRBJ1-5; 8 bases are shared with TRBD1. The CDR3 runs to 15 residues. The germline V gene has CDR1 SGHVS and CDR2 FQNEAQ. Trimming took 5 bases from V and 6 from J; bases not matched to a gene: 9. The whole variable domain, filled in from reference TRBV7-8 and TRBJ1-5, reads GAGVSQSPRYKVAKRGQDVALRCDPISGHVSLFWYQQALGQGPEFLTYFQNEAQLDKSGLPSDRFFAERPEGSVSTLKIQRTQQEDSAVYLCASSPQGAKGQPQHFGDGTRLSIL.

The chain combines TRBV2 with TRBJ1-1; D call uncertain. There are 14 residues in the CDR3. Looked up from germline, CDR1 is SNHLY and CDR2 is FYNNEI. Trimming removed 4 bases from V and 0 bases from J, with 9 bases in between. CDR3 DNA: TGTGCCAGCAGTGTCGCTCAGATGAACACTGAAGCTTTCTTT. Translating it yields CASSVAQMNTEAFF.

In this sample, this clonotype turned up many times. The J gene is TRBJ2-1, the V gene TRBV12-3 or TRBV12-4, with 7 bases fitting TRBD1. Losses at the gene ends were 3 bases for V and 6 bases for J; bases not matched to a gene: 2. The CDR3 runs 13 residues. In DNA, the CDR3 is TGTGCCAGCAGTTTTGACAGGGCCAATGAGCAGTTCTTC. Amino acid sequence: CASSFDRANEQFF.

This clonotype was counted ten times or more. This chain links TRBV18 with TRBJ1-6, with unresolved D. V lost 3 bases, J lost 6 bases, and 3 bases lay in between. The CDR3 runs to 12 residues. Per germline, CDR1 KGHSH and CDR2 LQKENI. The CDR3 loop reads CASSPANSPLHF. CDR3 DNA: TGTGCCAGCTCACCGGCTAATTCACCCCTCCACTTT.

This sequence joins TRBV29-1 and TRBJ1-1; D perhaps matches TRBD1 (6 bases). CDR1 is SQVTM, CDR2 ANQGSEA, per germline. The V gene lost 2 bases and the J gene lost 0 bases, with 13 bases spanning the gap. The CDR3 runs 15 residues. The CDR3 region is CSVEPRGNLNTEAFF. The CDR3 bases are TGCAGCGTTGAACCCAGGGGAAATCTGAACACTGAAGCTTTCTTT.

CDR3 sequence (DNA): TGCGCCAGCAGCCAGAATTTAGGGGGTATCATATATTTT. Translating it yields CASSQNLGGIIYF. V gene TRBV4-1 combines with J gene TRBJ1-3; TRBD1 is a possible D gene (6 bases). Trimming left V 3 bases short and J 12 bases short, with 15 bases between. This CDR3 is built from 13 residues. Germline loops: CDR1 MGHRA, CDR2 YSYEKL.